The clone carrying this T cell receptor (beta chain) was observed a handful of times. Its antigen remains unknown. Researchers took RNA transcripts and amplified the TCR beta CDR3 regions from them. TCR CDR3 regions were first amplified by RT-PCR with HTBI primers. TCRdb re-called the multiplex PCR reads with MiXCR, one entry per CDR3 protein. Here the sample spans roughly 500,000 distinct CDR3 sequences, about 45% being singletons. The CDR3 spans 15 residues. V was clipped by 1 base and J by 2 bases, with 11 bases between them. Germline assignment: CDR1 KGHSH and CDR2 LQKENI. This entry is derived from a study of T cells in Graves' hyperthyroidism and ophthalmopathy. Exclusion of a patient resulted from uncontrolled infection, other autoimmune disease, pregnancy or lactation. Diagnosis relied on clinical symptoms, serum thyroxine and TRAb, thyroid ultrasound and orbital computed tomography. Findings and caveats of the study: A 13 V-J signature model discriminated ophthalmopathy versus stable hyperthyroidism.

This chain connects TRBV18 to TRBJ2-5, with D perhaps TRBD1 (5 bases). Source material: peripheral blood or thyroid tissue (not recorded which). The source of this sequence is an adult woman with Graves' disease, either hyperthyroidism or ophthalmopathy (not recorded which). CDR3 bases: TGTGCCAGCTCACCACGATCGCAGGGACAAGAGACCCAGTACTTC. Translating gives CASSPRSQGQETQYF.